This T cell receptor beta chain was retrieved from a study of CD8+ T cells in alopecia areata. Overall study context: Affected scalp percentage set treated patients' severity scores.

Sequencing templates came from extracted RNA that was reverse transcribed into cDNA. Assay: immunoSEQ multiplex PCR; the TCRdb copy retains only in-frame clones and omits some. The table lists more than 90,000 clones, roughly 55% of them singletons. This clone occurred a few times. Its antigen remains unidentified. Treatment specified: oral pan-JAK inhibitor, 5-10 mg twice daily. The CDR3 runs 11 residues. Looked up from germline, CDR1 is SGHRS and CDR2 is YFSETQ. Deletions cut 7 bases from V and 8 bases from J, with 10 bases between. Overall study results and limits: In lesional scalp, particularly from alopecia totalis/universalis, clonality was higher than in normal scalp. Mice gave a clearer picture of TCR sharing than patients did, possibly for HLA-related reasons.

The chain combines TRBV5-1 with TRBJ2-1; tentative D call: TRBD2 (7 bases). This TCR derives from a human donor with alopecia areata. The material was CD8+ T cells sorted from blood, obtained at week 24, from a patient treated with tofacitinib. The CDR3 region is CASLGGHEQFF. In DNA form, the CDR3 reads TGCGCCAGCCTGGGGGGGCATGAGCAGTTCTTC.